This T cell receptor (beta chain) came from a study of blood T cell repertoires in COVID-19. About the research overall: The study drew acute and convalescent COVID-19 samples from the United States, Italy and Spain.

Germline CDR1 reads MDHEN; CDR2 reads SYDVKM. The CDR3 is 14 amino acids. V was clipped by 7 bases and J by 1 base; unmatched bases: 6. The assay was immunoSEQ multiplex PCR, and TCRdb's table has in-frame clones only and misses some. Of approximately 140,000 clones detected, around 87% appear once; the ten largest clones hold roughly 6.1%. The sequence came from a man older than 75 with acute or convalescent COVID-19. The V call is TRBV28, the J call TRBJ1-1; TRBD1 agrees at 7 bases. Sequenced material: peripheral blood. CDR3 nucleotides: TGTGCCAGCACCTTACAGGGGTGGAACACTGAAGCTTTCTTT. Its translation is CASTLQGWNTEAFF.